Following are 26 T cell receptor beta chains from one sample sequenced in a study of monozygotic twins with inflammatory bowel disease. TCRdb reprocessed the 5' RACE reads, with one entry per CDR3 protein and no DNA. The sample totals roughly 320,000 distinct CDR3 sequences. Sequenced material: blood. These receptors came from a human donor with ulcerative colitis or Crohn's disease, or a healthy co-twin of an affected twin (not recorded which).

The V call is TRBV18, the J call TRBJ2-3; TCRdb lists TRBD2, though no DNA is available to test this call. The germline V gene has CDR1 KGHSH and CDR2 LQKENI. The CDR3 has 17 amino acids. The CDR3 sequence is CASSPLGTSGSMNTQYF.

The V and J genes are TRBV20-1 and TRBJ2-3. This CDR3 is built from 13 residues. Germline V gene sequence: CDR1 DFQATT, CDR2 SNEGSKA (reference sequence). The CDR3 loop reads CSASETRADTQYF.

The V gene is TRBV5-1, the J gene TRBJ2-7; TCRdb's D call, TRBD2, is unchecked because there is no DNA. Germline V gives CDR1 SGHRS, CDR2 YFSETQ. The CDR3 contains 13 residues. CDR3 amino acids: CATRLADVYEQYF.

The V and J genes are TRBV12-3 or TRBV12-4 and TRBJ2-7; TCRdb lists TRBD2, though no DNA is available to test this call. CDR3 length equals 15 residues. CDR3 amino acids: CASSFRDSGSYEQYF.

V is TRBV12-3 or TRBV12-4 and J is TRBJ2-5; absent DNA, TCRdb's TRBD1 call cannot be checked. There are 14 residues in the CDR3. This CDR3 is CASRVAGGPKTQYF.

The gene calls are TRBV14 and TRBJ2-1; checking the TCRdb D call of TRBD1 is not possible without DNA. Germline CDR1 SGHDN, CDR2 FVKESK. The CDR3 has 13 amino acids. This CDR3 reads CASSQAGTGQKFF.

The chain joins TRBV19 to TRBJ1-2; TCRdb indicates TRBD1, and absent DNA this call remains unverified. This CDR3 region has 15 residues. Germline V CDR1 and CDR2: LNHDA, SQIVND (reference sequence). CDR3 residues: CASSIGQGANYGYTF.

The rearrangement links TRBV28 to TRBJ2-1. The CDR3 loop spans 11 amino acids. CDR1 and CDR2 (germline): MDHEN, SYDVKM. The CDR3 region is CASRVLGEQFF.

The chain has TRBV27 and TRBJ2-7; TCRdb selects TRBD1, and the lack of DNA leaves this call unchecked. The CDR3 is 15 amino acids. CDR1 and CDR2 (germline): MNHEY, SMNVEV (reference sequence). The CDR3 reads CASSWASGSSYEQYF.

The CDR3 sequence is CASSLPGFGDTQYF. The chain employs TRBV5-1 and TRBJ2-3. The CDR3 extends over 14 amino acids. CDR1 and CDR2 (germline): SGHRS, YFSETQ.

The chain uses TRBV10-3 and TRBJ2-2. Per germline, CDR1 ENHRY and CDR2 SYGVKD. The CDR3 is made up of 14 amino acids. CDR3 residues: CAISPPQGPGELFF.

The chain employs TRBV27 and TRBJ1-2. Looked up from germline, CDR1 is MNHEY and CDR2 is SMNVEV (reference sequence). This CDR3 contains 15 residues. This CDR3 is CASSLGGFPTYGYTF.

This CDR3 reads CAWDTGAGQPQHF. The chain joins TRBV30 to TRBJ1-5; TCRdb lists TRBD1, though no DNA is available to test this call. Germline V CDR1 and CDR2: GTSNPN, SVGIG (reference sequence). The CDR3 spans 13 residues.

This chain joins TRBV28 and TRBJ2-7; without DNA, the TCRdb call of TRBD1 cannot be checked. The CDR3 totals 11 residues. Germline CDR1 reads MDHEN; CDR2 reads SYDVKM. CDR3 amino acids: CASRGQGYKYF.

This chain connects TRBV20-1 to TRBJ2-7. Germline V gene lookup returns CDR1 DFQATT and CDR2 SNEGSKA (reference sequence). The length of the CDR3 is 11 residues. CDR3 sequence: CSARIIYEQYF.

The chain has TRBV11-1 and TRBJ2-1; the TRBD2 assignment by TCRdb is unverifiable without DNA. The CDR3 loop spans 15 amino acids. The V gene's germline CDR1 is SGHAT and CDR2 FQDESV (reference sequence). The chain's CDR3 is CASSYLAGGVDEQFF.

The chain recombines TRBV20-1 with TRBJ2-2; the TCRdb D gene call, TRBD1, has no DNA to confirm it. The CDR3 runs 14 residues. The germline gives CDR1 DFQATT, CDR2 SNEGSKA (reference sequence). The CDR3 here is CSARGGPASGELFF.

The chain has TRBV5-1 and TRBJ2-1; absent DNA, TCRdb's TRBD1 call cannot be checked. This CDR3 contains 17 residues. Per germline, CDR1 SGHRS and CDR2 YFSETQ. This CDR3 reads CASSLVGMGPKFNEQFF.

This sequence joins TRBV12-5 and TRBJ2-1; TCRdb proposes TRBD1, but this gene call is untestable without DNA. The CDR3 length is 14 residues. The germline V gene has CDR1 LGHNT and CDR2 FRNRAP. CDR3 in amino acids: CASGSGTEHNEQFF. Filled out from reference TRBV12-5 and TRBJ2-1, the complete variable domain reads DARVTQTPRHKVTEMGQEVTMRCQPILGHNTVFWYRQTMMQGLELLAYFRNRAPLDDSGMPKDRFSAEMPDATLATLKIQPSEPRDSAVYFCASGSGTEHNEQFFGPGTRLTVL.

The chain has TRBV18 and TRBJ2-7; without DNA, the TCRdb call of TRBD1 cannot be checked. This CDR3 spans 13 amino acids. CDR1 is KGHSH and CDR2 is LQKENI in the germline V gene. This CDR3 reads CASSPAGQGEQYF.

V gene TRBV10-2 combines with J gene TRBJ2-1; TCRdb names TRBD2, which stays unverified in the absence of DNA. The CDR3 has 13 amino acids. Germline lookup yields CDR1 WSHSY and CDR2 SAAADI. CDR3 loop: CASTRSGINEQFF.

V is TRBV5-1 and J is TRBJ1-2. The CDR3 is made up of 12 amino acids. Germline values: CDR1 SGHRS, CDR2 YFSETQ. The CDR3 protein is CASSLGENGYTF.

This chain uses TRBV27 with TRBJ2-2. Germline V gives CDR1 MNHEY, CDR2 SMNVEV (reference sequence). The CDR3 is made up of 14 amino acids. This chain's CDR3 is CASMGYTNTGELFF.

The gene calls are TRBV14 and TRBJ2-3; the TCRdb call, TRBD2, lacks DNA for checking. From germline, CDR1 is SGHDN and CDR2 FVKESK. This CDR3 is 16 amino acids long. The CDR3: CASSQYGLAFGDTQYF.

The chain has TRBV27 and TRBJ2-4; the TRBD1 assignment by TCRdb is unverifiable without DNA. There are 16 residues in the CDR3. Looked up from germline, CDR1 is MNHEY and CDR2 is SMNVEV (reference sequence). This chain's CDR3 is CASSLNAPQFENIQYF.

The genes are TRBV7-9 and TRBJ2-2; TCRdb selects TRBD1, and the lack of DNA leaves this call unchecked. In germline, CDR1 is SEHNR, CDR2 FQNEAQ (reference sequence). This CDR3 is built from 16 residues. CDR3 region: CASSWGGTENTGELFF.